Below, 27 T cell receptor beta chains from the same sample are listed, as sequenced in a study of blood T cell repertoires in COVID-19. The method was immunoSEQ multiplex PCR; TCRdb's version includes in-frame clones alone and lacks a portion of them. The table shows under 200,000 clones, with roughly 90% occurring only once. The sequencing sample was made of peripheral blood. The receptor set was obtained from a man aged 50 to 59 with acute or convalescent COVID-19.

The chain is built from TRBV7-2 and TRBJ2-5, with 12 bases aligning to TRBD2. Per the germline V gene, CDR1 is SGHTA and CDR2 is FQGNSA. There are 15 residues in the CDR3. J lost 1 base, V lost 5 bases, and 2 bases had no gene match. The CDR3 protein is CASSRTSGTQETQYF. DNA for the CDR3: TGTGCCAGCAGCCGGACTAGCGGGACCCAAGAGACCCAGTACTTC.

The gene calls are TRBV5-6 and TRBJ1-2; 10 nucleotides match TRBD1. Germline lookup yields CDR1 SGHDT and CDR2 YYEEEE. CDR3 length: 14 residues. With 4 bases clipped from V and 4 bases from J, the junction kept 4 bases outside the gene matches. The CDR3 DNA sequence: TGTGCCAGCAGCCCGACAGGGGGCGCCTATGGCTACACCTTC. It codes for CASSPTGGAYGYTF.

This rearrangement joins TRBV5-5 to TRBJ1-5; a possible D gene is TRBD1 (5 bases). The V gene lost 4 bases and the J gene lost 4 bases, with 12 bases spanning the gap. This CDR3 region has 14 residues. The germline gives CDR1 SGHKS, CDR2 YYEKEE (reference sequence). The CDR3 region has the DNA TGTGCCAGCAGCCCCGGGACTATGAATCAGCCCCAGCATTTT. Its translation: CASSPGTMNQPQHF.

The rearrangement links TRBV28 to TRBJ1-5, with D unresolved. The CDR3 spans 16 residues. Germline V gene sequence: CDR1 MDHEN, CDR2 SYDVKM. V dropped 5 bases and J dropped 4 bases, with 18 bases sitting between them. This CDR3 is CASSQPWEPSNQPQHF. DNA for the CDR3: TGTGCCAGCAGTCAACCGTGGGAGCCCAGTAATCAGCCCCAGCATTTT.

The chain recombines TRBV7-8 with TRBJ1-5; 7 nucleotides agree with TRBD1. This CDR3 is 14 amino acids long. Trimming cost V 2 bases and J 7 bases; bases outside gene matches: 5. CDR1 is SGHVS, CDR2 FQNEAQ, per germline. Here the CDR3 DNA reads TGTGCCAGCAGCTTAAGACAGGGTGGGCAGCCCCAGCATTTT. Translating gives CASSLRQGGQPQHF.

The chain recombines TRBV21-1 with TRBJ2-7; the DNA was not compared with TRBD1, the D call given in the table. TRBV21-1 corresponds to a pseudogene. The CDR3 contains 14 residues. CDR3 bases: TGTGCCAGCAGCAAAGGGACAGGGATCTACGAGCAGTACGTC. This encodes CASSKGTGIYEQYV.

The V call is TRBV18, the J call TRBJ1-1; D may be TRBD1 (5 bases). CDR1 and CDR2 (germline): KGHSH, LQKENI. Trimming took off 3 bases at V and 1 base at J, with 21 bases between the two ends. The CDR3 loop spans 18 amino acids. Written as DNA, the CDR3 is TGTGCCAGCTCACCCTTCGACAGAAACACATATCAGAACACTGAAGCTTTCTTT. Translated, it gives CASSPFDRNTYQNTEAFF.

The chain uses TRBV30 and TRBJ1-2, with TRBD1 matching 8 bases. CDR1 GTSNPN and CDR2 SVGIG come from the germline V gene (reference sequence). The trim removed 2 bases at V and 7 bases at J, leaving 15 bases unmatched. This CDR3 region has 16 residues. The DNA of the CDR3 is TGTGCCTGGAGTCAATCATTTACAGGGGGAGGAGGTGGCTACACCTTC. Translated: CAWSQSFTGGGGGYTF.

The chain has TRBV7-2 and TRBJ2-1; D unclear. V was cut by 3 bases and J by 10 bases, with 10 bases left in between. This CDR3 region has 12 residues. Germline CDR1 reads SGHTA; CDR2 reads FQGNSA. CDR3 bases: TGTGCCAGCAGCTTTACAGCACAGGAGCAGTTCTTC. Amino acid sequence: CASSFTAQEQFF.

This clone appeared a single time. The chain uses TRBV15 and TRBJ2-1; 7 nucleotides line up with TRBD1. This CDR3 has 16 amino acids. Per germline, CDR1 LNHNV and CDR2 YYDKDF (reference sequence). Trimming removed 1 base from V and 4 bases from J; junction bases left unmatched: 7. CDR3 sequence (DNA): TGTGCCACCAGCAGAGCTCGAGGGGGCGGGTACAATGAGCAGTTCTTC. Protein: CATSRARGGGYNEQFF.

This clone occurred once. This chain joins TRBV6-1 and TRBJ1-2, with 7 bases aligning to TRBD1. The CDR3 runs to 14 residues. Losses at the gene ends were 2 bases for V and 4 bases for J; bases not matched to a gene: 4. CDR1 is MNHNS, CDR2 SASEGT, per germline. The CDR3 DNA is TGTGCCAGCAGTGAACGGGGACAGATCTATGGCTACACCTTC. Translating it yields CASSERGQIYGYTF.

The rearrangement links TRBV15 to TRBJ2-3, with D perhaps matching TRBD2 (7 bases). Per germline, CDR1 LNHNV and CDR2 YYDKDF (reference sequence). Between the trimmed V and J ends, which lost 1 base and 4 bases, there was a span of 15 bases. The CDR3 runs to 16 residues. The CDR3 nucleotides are TGTGCCACCAGCAGAGCCCCAACGGGGGGCCCAGATACGCAGTATTTT. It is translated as CATSRAPTGGPDTQYF.

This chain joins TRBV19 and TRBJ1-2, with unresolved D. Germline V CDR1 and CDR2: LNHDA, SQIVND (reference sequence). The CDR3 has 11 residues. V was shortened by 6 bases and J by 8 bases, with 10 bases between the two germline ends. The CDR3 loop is CASRGVAGYTF. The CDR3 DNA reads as TGTGCCAGTAGGGGAGTTGCCGGCTACACCTTC.

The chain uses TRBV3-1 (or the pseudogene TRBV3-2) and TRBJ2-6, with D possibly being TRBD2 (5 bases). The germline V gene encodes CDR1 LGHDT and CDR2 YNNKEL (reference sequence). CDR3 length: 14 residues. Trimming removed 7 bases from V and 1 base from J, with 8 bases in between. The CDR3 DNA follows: TGTGCCAGCACTCGGGGTTCTGGGGCCAACGTCCTGACTTTC. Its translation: CASTRGSGANVLTF.

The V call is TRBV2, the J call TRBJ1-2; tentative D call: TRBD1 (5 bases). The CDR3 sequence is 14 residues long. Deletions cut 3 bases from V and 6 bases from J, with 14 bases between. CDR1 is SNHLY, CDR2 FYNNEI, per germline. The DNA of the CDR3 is TGTGCCAGCAGTGAGCGGCGGGGGAGGAATGGCTACACCTTC. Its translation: CASSERRGRNGYTF.

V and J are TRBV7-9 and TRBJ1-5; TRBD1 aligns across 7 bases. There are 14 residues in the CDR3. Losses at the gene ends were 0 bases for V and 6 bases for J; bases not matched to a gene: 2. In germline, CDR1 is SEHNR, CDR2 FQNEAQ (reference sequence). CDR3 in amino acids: CASSLAGGGQPQHF. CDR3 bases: TGTGCCAGCAGCTTAGCAGGGGGCGGTCAGCCCCAGCATTTT.

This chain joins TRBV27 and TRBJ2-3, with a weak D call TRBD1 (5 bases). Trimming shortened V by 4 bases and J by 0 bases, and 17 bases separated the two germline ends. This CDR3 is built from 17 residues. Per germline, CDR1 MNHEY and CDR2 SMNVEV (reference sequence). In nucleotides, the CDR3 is TGTGCCAGCAGTTCCCCCTTGGGGCGCCGCAGCACAGATACGCAGTATTTT. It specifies CASSSPLGRRSTDTQYF.

The CDR3 DNA reads as TGTGCCAGCAGTCGAGGCAGTAACACTGAAGCTTTCTTT. Translation: CASSRGSNTEAFF. This chain links TRBV4-2 with TRBJ1-1; unclear D gene. This CDR3 comprises 13 residues. Germline-derived CDR1 and CDR2 are LGHNA and YNFKEQ. The germline V and J ends were trimmed by 6 bases and 2 bases, with 10 bases remaining between them.

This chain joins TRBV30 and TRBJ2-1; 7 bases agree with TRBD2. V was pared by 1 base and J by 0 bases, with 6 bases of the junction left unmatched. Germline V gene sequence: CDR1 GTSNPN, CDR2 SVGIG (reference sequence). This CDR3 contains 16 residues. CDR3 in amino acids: CAWSGIAGSSYNEQFF. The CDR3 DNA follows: TGTGCCTGGAGTGGGATAGCGGGTAGCTCCTACAATGAGCAGTTCTTC.

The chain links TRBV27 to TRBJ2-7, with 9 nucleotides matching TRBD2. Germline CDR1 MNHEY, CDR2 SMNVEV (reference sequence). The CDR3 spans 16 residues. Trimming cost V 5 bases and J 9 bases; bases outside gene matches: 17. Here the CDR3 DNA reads TGTGCCAGCAGTCCAGTGACTAGCGGAGGACGAGTGTGGCAGTACTTC. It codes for CASSPVTSGGRVWQYF.

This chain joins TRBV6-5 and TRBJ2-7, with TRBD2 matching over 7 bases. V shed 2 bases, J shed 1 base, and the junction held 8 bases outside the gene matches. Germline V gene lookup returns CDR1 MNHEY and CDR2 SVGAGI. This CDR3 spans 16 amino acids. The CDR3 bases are TGTGCCAGCAGTTACGACGGGGGGTATACATCCTACGAGCAGTACGTC. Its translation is CASSYDGGYTSYEQYV.

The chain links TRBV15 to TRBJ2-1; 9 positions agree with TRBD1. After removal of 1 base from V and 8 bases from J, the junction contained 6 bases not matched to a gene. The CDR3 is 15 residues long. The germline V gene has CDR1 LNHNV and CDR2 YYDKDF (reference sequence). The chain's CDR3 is CATSRVRDRDYEQFF. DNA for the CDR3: TGTGCCACCAGCAGAGTCCGGGACAGGGACTATGAGCAGTTCTTC.

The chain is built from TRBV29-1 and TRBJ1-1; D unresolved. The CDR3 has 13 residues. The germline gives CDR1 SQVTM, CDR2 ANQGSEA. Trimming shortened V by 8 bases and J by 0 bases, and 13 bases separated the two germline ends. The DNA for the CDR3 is TGCAGCTTCAGGCTTGGAATGAACACTGAAGCTTTCTTT. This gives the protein CSFRLGMNTEAFF.

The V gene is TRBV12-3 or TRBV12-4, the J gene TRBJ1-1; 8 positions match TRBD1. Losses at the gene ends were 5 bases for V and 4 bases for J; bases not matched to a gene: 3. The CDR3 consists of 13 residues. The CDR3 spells CASSLGQGTEAFF. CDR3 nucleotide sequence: TGTGCCAGCAGTCTAGGACAGGGCACTGAAGCTTTCTTT.

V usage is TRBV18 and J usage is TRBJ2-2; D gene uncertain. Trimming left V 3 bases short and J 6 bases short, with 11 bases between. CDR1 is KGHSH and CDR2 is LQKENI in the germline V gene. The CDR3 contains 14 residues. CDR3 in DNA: TGTGCCAGCTCACCTGAGACCAGCGCCGGGGAGCTGTTTTTT. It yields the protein CASSPETSAGELFF.

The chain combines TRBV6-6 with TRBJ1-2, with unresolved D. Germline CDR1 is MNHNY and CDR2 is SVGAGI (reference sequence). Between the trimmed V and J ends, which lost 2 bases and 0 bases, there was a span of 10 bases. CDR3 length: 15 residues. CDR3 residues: CASSYGGVANYGYTF. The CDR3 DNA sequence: TGTGCCAGCAGTTACGGCGGGGTAGCTAACTATGGCTACACCTTC.

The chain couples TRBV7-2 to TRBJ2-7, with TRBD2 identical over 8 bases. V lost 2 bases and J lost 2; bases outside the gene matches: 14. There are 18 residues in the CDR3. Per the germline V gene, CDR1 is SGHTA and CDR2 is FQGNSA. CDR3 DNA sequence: TGTGCCAGCAGCTTAACCGCCCCTCTTAGCGGGACCCCCTACGAGCAGTACTTC. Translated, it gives CASSLTAPLSGTPYEQYF.